The 30 T cell receptor beta chains listed next were all sequenced from one sample in a study of blood T cell repertoires in COVID-19. The repertoire was sequenced with immunoSEQ multiplex PCR; TCRdb's copy has only in-frame clones and lacks some. The sample lists roughly 81,000 clones, roughly 86% seen once, with roughly 5.1% in the top ten. Sequencing input: peripheral blood. The receptor set was obtained from a middle-aged man with acute or convalescent COVID-19.

This clone appeared a few times. The chain is built from TRBV27 and TRBJ2-5; 8 nucleotides align to TRBD1. Germline CDR1 is MNHEY and CDR2 is SMNVEV (reference sequence). Germline trimming cut 3 bases from V and 5 bases from J; bases unmatched to any gene: 8. This CDR3 contains 15 residues. The CDR3 DNA follows: TGTGCCAGCAGTTTTCTTCAGGGGGCGGGGGAGACCCAGTACTTC. It codes for CASSFLQGAGETQYF.

The chain combines TRBV5-4 with TRBJ2-5, with 14 bases matching TRBD2. This CDR3 spans 17 amino acids. J gave up 2 bases and V 2 bases, and 5 bases lay outside the gene matches. Per germline, CDR1 SGHNT and CDR2 YYREEE (reference sequence). The CDR3 DNA follows: TGTGCCAGCAGCTTAGGCGGACTAGCGGGAGGTCAAGAGACCCAGTACTTC. This translates into CASSLGGLAGGQETQYF.

The chain uses TRBV7-9 and TRBJ2-7; 14 bases match TRBD2. This CDR3 has 14 residues. CDR1 SEHNR and CDR2 FQNEAQ come from the germline V gene (reference sequence). J gave up 9 bases and V 4 bases, and 5 bases lay outside the gene matches. DNA of the CDR3: TGTGCCAGCAGCTCGGGACTAGCGGGAGAGGTGCAGTACTTC. Amino acids: CASSSGLAGEVQYF.

The sample holds one count of this clone. This sequence joins TRBV19 and TRBJ2-5, with TRBD2 as a possible D gene (6 bases). Trimming removed 5 bases from V and 5 bases from J, with 15 bases in between. The CDR3 has 14 amino acids. Germline V gene data show CDR1 as LNHDA and CDR2 as SQIVND (reference sequence). The CDR3 DNA reads as TGTGCCAGTAGTGTCTCCGGGAGTAAGGAGACCCAGTACTTC. It specifies CASSVSGSKETQYF.

CDR3 region: CASSSDRLREKLFF. CDR3 sequence (DNA): TGTGCCAGCAGCTCAGACAGGTTGCGAGAAAAACTGTTTTTT. This chain connects TRBV11-2 to TRBJ1-4; perhaps TRBD1 as D (6 bases). The CDR3 has 14 amino acids. V lost 4 bases and J lost 8, with 14 bases in between. Germline CDR1 and CDR2: SGHAT and FQNNGV.

The chain carries TRBV25-1 and TRBJ2-5, with D tentatively TRBD1 (6 bases). Germline V gene data show CDR1 as MGHDK and CDR2 as SYGVNS. The CDR3 is 14 amino acids. Trimming took off 4 bases at V and 1 base at J, with 10 bases between the two ends. This CDR3 is CASSVRDIQETQYF. Written as DNA, the CDR3 is TGTGCCAGCAGTGTCCGGGACATCCAAGAGACCCAGTACTTC. The whole variable domain, filled in from reference TRBV25-1 and TRBJ2-5, reads EADIYQTPRYLVIGTGKKITLECSQTMGHDKMYWYQQDPGMELHLIHYSYGVNSTEKGDLSSESTVSRIRTEHFPLTLESARPSHTSQYLCASSVRDIQETQYFGPGTRLLVL.

The chain joins TRBV27 to TRBJ1-2; tentative D call: TRBD1 (6 bases). This CDR3 region has 18 residues. Germline V lookup: CDR1 MNHEY, CDR2 SMNVEV (reference sequence). The V end lost 0 bases, the J end lost 6 bases, and 23 bases lay between the germline ends. The CDR3 spells CASSLSSSPLVQGNGYTF. The CDR3 region has the DNA TGTGCCAGCAGTTTATCGTCCTCGCCGTTAGTCCAGGGGAATGGCTACACCTTC.

The chain joins TRBV2 to TRBJ2-7; possibly TRBD2 for D (5 bases). The CDR3 runs 13 residues. CDR1 is SNHLY and CDR2 is FYNNEI in the germline V gene. Deletions cut 7 bases from V and 0 bases from J, with 10 bases between. In DNA form, the CDR3 reads TGTGCCAGCAAGGAGGTCAACTCCTACGAGCAGTACTTC. The encoded protein is CASKEVNSYEQYF.

This sequence joins TRBV18 and TRBJ1-4; D gene ambiguous. In germline, CDR1 is KGHSH, CDR2 LQKENI. V lost 3 bases and J lost 6, with 17 bases in between. There are 16 residues in the CDR3. The CDR3: CASSPNTGMADEKLFF. The CDR3, as DNA: TGTGCCAGCTCACCTAATACGGGTATGGCTGATGAAAAACTGTTTTTT.

V and J are TRBV19 and TRBJ1-5, with a tentative D call TRBD1 (5 bases). V gave up 8 bases and J gave up 4 bases, with 15 bases separating them. This CDR3 has 14 amino acids. In germline, CDR1 is LNHDA, CDR2 SQIVND (reference sequence). As DNA, the CDR3 is TGTGCCAGTCAAAAGGGCAGGGCGAATCAGCCCCAGCATTTT. The encoded protein is CASQKGRANQPQHF. Drawing the rest from reference TRBV19 and TRBJ1-5, the complete variable domain is DGGITQSPKYLFRKEGQNVTLSCEQNLNHDAMYWYRQDPGQGLRLIYYSQIVNDFQKGDIAEGYSVSREKKESFPLTVTSAQKNPTAFYLCASQKGRANQPQHFGDGTRLSIL.

V usage is TRBV3-1 (or the pseudogene TRBV3-2) and J usage is TRBJ2-6; D gene uncertain. The CDR3 has 15 residues. Trimming took off 3 bases at V and 0 bases at J, with 6 bases between the two ends. Per germline, CDR1 LGHDT and CDR2 YNNKEL (reference sequence). In DNA form, the CDR3 reads TGTGCCAGCAGCCACGGTTTCTCTGGGGCCAACGTCCTGACTTTC. Protein: CASSHGFSGANVLTF.

This sequence joins TRBV30 and TRBJ2-7, with TRBD2 as a possible D gene (5 bases). This CDR3 is built from 12 residues. Germline V gene data show CDR1 as GTSNPN and CDR2 as SVGIG (reference sequence). Trimming stripped 5 bases from V and 5 bases from J, with 13 bases between. CDR3 sequence: CAWPSEGDEQYF. CDR3 in DNA: TGTGCCTGGCCCTCCGAGGGCGACGAGCAGTACTTC.

This clone appeared once. The J gene is TRBJ2-7, the V gene TRBV5-1, with 10 bases identical to TRBD1. The germline V gene encodes CDR1 SGHRS and CDR2 YFSETQ. The J segment lost 5 bases and the V segment lost 8 bases, leaving 10 bases of the junction unmatched. This CDR3 is built from 14 residues. CDR3 DNA sequence: TGCGCCAGTAACGACCCGGGACAGGGGAACGAGCAGTACTTC. This encodes CASNDPGQGNEQYF.

This rearrangement joins TRBV4-1 to TRBJ1-2, with D maybe TRBD1 (6 bases). This CDR3 region has 15 residues. Germline V gene sequence: CDR1 MGHRA, CDR2 YSYEKL. V lost 0 bases and J 5 bases, leaving 13 bases between the germline ends. The CDR3 loop is CASSQDPGARYGYTF. The CDR3, as DNA: TGCGCCAGCAGCCAAGATCCAGGGGCAAGGTATGGCTACACCTTC.

The V and J genes are TRBV4-1 and TRBJ1-3; 9 bases line up with TRBD1. Per the germline V gene, CDR1 is MGHRA and CDR2 is YSYEKL. This CDR3 region has 16 residues. Losses at the gene ends were 0 bases for V and 7 bases for J; bases not matched to a gene: 7. The CDR3 DNA reads TGCGCCAGCAGCCAAGAGGTAAAGGGACAGGGCAACACCATATATTTT. It is translated as CASSQEVKGQGNTIYF.

This chain links TRBV5-1 with TRBJ1-1, with TRBD1 identical over 7 bases. J was trimmed by 1 base and V by 4 bases; bases with no gene match: 10. Per the germline V gene, CDR1 is SGHRS and CDR2 is YFSETQ. There are 16 residues in the CDR3. The CDR3 region has the DNA TGCGCCAGCAGCATTCAACCCCGGACAGGGAACACTGAAGCTTTCTTT. It encodes CASSIQPRTGNTEAFF.

This chain connects TRBV5-6 to TRBJ2-1; weak D call: TRBD2 (6 bases). The CDR3 sequence is 15 residues long. V was trimmed by 2 bases and J by 9 bases, leaving 18 bases between them. Germline V gene sequence: CDR1 SGHDT, CDR2 YYEEEE. The CDR3 DNA reads TGTGCCAGCAGCTTCGGGACTCTGAGATACGGTGAGCAGTTCTTC. As protein: CASSFGTLRYGEQFF.

The genes are TRBV2 and TRBJ2-5; possible D gene TRBD1, 6 bases. Germline assignment: CDR1 SNHLY and CDR2 FYNNEI. CDR3 length: 18 amino acids. V was trimmed by 0 bases and J by 1 base, leaving 18 bases between them. The CDR3 spells CASSEALDRPRIQETQYF. CDR3 DNA: TGTGCCAGCAGTGAAGCCCTAGACAGGCCCCGGATCCAAGAGACCCAGTACTTC.

V and J are TRBV5-1 and TRBJ2-1, with D hard to call. The CDR3 contains 13 residues. Per germline, CDR1 SGHRS and CDR2 YFSETQ. Trimming left V 2 bases short and J 5 bases short, with 8 bases between. Here the CDR3 reads CASSFSADNEQFF. The CDR3 DNA reads TGCGCCAGCAGCTTCAGCGCAGACAATGAGCAGTTCTTC.

V and J are TRBV6-5 and TRBJ2-1; 10 bases are a match to TRBD1. J was trimmed by 8 bases and V by 5 bases; bases with no gene match: 6. Looked up from germline, CDR1 is MNHEY and CDR2 is SVGAGI. This CDR3 comprises 14 residues. The CDR3 sequence is CASSPGQGLHEQFF. The DNA for the CDR3 is TGTGCCAGCAGTCCGGGACAGGGGCTGCATGAGCAGTTCTTC.

Only a few counts were recorded for this clone. The chain joins TRBV25-1 to TRBJ2-7; 8 bases are shared with TRBD1. The CDR3 runs 12 residues. The V gene end was trimmed by 10 bases and the J gene end by 4 bases; junction bases not matched to a gene: 6. In germline, CDR1 is MGHDK, CDR2 SYGVNS. The CDR3 reads CATRQGSYEQYF. The CDR3 bases are TGTGCCACCCGACAGGGGTCTTACGAGCAGTACTTC.

J is TRBJ2-3 and V is TRBV25-1, with 8 bases matching TRBD2. V shed 1 base, J shed 2 bases, and the junction held 5 bases outside the gene matches. The length of the CDR3 is 16 residues. CDR1 and CDR2 (germline): MGHDK, SYGVNS. The CDR3 DNA is TGTGCCAGCAGTGAATCTTTAGCGGGATACACAGATACGCAGTATTTT. Encoded protein: CASSESLAGYTDTQYF.

The chain links TRBV11-2 to TRBJ1-1; the D is unclear. V was cut by 0 bases and J by 11 bases, with 16 bases left in between. Germline-derived CDR1 and CDR2 are SGHAT and FQNNGV. The CDR3 loop spans 14 amino acids. CDR3 region: CASSLDLSIQRAFF. The CDR3 DNA follows: TGTGCCAGCAGCTTAGATCTCTCCATCCAGCGGGCTTTCTTT.

V and J are TRBV27 and TRBJ2-1; a weak D match, TRBD1 (6 bases). Germline CDR1 is MNHEY and CDR2 is SMNVEV (reference sequence). The CDR3 consists of 17 residues. V lost 3 bases to trimming and J lost 2 bases, with 17 bases between them. The CDR3 is CASSFNIRGKAYNEQFF. In DNA, the CDR3 is TGTGCCAGCAGTTTCAACATCAGGGGAAAGGCCTACAATGAGCAGTTCTTC.

In its sample, this clone was seen once. The V gene is TRBV11-3, the J gene TRBJ1-1, with D perhaps TRBD1 (6 bases). V was shortened by 4 bases and J by 6 bases, with 9 bases between the two germline ends. Germline V CDR1 and CDR2: SGHNT, YENEEA. CDR3 size: 12 residues. CDR3 loop: CASSSRGAEAFF. For the CDR3, the DNA is TGTGCCAGCAGCTCCAGGGGCGCTGAAGCTTTCTTT.

In nucleotides, the CDR3 is TGTGCCAGCAGCCAAACAGGGACAGCAACTTCTGGAAACACCATATATTTT. Its translation is CASSQTGTATSGNTIYF. V and J are TRBV4-2 and TRBJ1-3; TRBD1 agrees at 7 bases. The V gene end was trimmed by 2 bases and the J gene end by 1 base; junction bases not matched to a gene: 8. Germline loops: CDR1 LGHNA, CDR2 YNFKEQ. The CDR3 is made up of 17 amino acids.

The V call is TRBV29-1, the J call TRBJ1-2; 9 bases are a match to TRBD1. The J segment lost 5 bases and the V segment lost 5 bases, leaving 6 bases of the junction unmatched. The CDR3 totals 13 residues. The germline CDR1 and CDR2 sequences are SQVTM and ANQGSEA. The CDR3 DNA sequence: TGCAGCGTTCGGGACAGGGCCTCATATGGCTACACCTTC. Amino acids: CSVRDRASYGYTF.

The chain employs TRBV5-6 and TRBJ1-2; possible D gene TRBD1, 6 bases. The CDR3 has 11 amino acids. CDR1 SGHDT and CDR2 YYEEEE come from the germline V gene. With 6 bases removed from V and 8 bases from J, the gap between germline ends came to 11 bases. This chain's CDR3 is CASTSGVGYTF. CDR3 bases: TGTGCCAGCACTTCAGGGGTAGGCTACACCTTC.

The chain carries TRBV3-1 (or the pseudogene TRBV3-2) and TRBJ2-1, with 7 bases fitting TRBD1. The CDR3 extends over 13 amino acids. V gave up 5 bases and J gave up 7 bases; unmatched junction bases: 5. Per germline, CDR1 LGHDT and CDR2 YNNKEL (reference sequence). CDR3: CASSSTGENEQFF. CDR3 nucleotide sequence: TGTGCCAGCAGCTCCACAGGGGAAAATGAGCAGTTCTTC.

The chain carries TRBV5-6 and TRBJ2-2; TRBD1 aligns across 7 bases. Germline V lookup: CDR1 SGHDT, CDR2 YYEEEE. The CDR3 runs to 16 residues. With V trimmed by 2 bases and J by 5 bases, 9 bases remained unmatched. The CDR3 DNA sequence: TGTGCCAGCAGCTTCGACCTGACAGGGCGGACCGGGGAGCTGTTTTTT. Translated: CASSFDLTGRTGELFF. Supplemented by reference TRBV5-6 and TRBJ2-2, the full variable domain reads DAGVTQSPTHLIKTRGQQVTLRCSPKSGHDTVSWYQQALGQGPQFIFQYYEEEERQRGNFPDRFSGHQFPNYSSELNVNALLLGDSALYLCASSFDLTGRTGELFFGEGSRLTVL.